The 11 T cell receptor beta chains in this list originate from one sample, sequenced in a study of blood T cell repertoires in COVID-19. TCRdb's copy holds only in-frame clones and misses some; the assay was immunoSEQ multiplex PCR. The table includes some 150,000 clones, roughly nine tenths detected once. The sample comprised peripheral blood. The origin of the receptors is a woman in her fifties or sixties with active COVID-19.

V and J are TRBV6-2 or TRBV6-3 and TRBJ1-2; 7 positions match TRBD1. This CDR3 is built from 15 residues. Germline loops: CDR1 MNHEY, CDR2 SVGEGT. The trim removed 5 bases at V and 4 bases at J, leaving 10 bases unmatched. CDR3 in amino acids: CASSRSGQTTYGYTF. The DNA of the CDR3 is TGTGCCAGCAGTCGGTCGGGACAGACCACCTATGGCTACACCTTC.

The chain couples TRBV14 to TRBJ2-7; D is perhaps TRBD2 (5 bases). The CDR3 spans 12 residues. From germline, CDR1 is SGHDN and CDR2 FVKESK. V was cut by 0 bases and J by 8 bases, with 8 bases left in between. The CDR3 spells CASSQDRRKQYF. CDR3 DNA sequence: TGTGCCAGCAGCCAAGATAGGAGGAAGCAGTACTTC.

Regarding this clone: The sample has other DNA sequences that encode this CDR3 too. V usage is TRBV19 and J usage is TRBJ1-1, with a possible D match to TRBD1 (5 bases). V lost 2 bases to trimming and J lost 1 base, with 5 bases between them. The CDR3 spans 13 residues. From germline, CDR1 is LNHDA and CDR2 SQIVND (reference sequence). CDR3 DNA: TGTGCCAGTAGTATACAGGGGAACACTGAAGCTTTCTTT. It specifies CASSIQGNTEAFF. Using reference TRBV19 and TRBJ1-1 for the parts outside the CDR3, the full variable domain is DGGITQSPKYLFRKEGQNVTLSCEQNLNHDAMYWYRQDPGQGLRLIYYSQIVNDFQKGDIAEGYSVSREKKESFPLTVTSAQKNPTAFYLCASSIQGNTEAFFGQGTRLTVV.

This chain links TRBV9 with TRBJ1-1, with TRBD1 matching over 8 bases. V was clipped by 0 bases and J by 7 bases; unmatched bases: 2. The CDR3 runs to 13 residues. The V gene's germline CDR1 is SGDLS and CDR2 YYNGEE. The CDR3 here is CASSVGQGNEAFF. As DNA, the CDR3 is TGTGCCAGCAGCGTAGGACAGGGGAATGAAGCTTTCTTT.

The chain couples TRBV2 to TRBJ2-7; D might be TRBD2 (5 bases). The germline CDR1 and CDR2 sequences are SNHLY and FYNNEI. CDR3 length: 14 amino acids. With 6 bases removed from V and 3 bases from J, the gap between germline ends came to 15 bases. For the CDR3, the DNA is TGTGCCAGCAGATTACCGGGAACCTTCTACGAGCAGTACTTC. It translates to CASRLPGTFYEQYF.

V gene TRBV10-2 combines with J gene TRBJ2-3, with D perhaps TRBD2 (6 bases). The V and J ends lost 8 bases and 0 bases respectively, with 15 bases between them. The germline V gene has CDR1 WSHSY and CDR2 SAAADI. The CDR3 length is 15 residues. As DNA, the CDR3 is TGCGCCAGCCGTACTCGTAGCGGTAGCACAGATACGCAGTATTTT. Translation gives CASRTRSGSTDTQYF.

This sequence joins TRBV6-5 and TRBJ1-5; D is ambiguous. Trimming pared 7 bases from V and 0 bases from J, leaving 10 bases between. This CDR3 comprises 14 residues. Germline CDR1 reads MNHEY; CDR2 reads SVGAGI. CDR3 sequence (DNA): TGTGCCAGCATGGCGGTACATAGCAATCAGCCCCAGCATTTT. This codes for CASMAVHSNQPQHF.

This chain uses TRBV4-2 with TRBJ2-7; 11 bases are a match to TRBD2. Trimming took 1 base from V and 4 from J; bases not matched to a gene: 3. Germline V gene sequence: CDR1 LGHNA, CDR2 YNFKEQ. The CDR3 covers 15 residues. The CDR3 spells CASSQGLAGRYEQYF. The CDR3 DNA sequence: TGTGCCAGCAGCCAAGGACTAGCGGGACGGTACGAGCAGTACTTC.

This clone was seen a single time. The chain recombines TRBV6-6 with TRBJ1-5; TRBD1 might be the D (6 bases). Germline CDR1 is MNHNY and CDR2 is SVGAGI (reference sequence). This CDR3 contains 15 residues. Trimming removed 6 bases at V and 0 bases at J, with 12 bases between. The CDR3 protein is CASRSGQNSNQPQHF. The CDR3, as DNA: TGTGCCAGCAGATCAGGACAGAATAGCAATCAGCCCCAGCATTTT.

The rearrangement links TRBV18 to TRBJ1-6; the match to TRBD1 covers 8 bases. Losses at the gene ends were 6 bases for V and 7 bases for J; bases not matched to a gene: 5. The CDR3 spans 14 residues. Germline CDR1 and CDR2: KGHSH and LQKENI. The CDR3 loop is CASSRDRGNSPLHF. The CDR3 DNA reads TGTGCCAGCTCTCGCGACAGGGGCAATTCACCCCTCCACTTT. Full variable domain (remainder filled in from reference TRBV18 and TRBJ1-6): NAGVMQNPRHLVRRRGQEARLRCSPMKGHSHVYWYRQLPEEGLKFMVYLQKENIIDESGMPKERFSAEFPKEGPSILRIQQVVRGDSAAYFCASSRDRGNSPLHFGNGTRLTVT.

This clone was detected only once. The chain joins TRBV2 to TRBJ2-7, with D tentatively TRBD2 (5 bases). The CDR3 consists of 12 residues. V dropped 3 bases and J dropped 6 bases, with 9 bases sitting between them. CDR1 and CDR2 (germline): SNHLY, FYNNEI. Here the CDR3 DNA reads TGTGCCAGCAGTGACGGACTTTTCGAGCAGTACTTC. This translates into CASSDGLFEQYF.